This T cell receptor (beta chain) was captured by sequencing in a study of OX40 agonist ivuxolimab in advanced cancers. Turning to the study itself: The patients received agonistic anti-OX40 (CD134) antibody ivuxolimab. Dose-escalation patients' cancers were hepatocellular carcinoma, melanoma, renal cell or head and neck cancer. A partial response was reached by three patients: one with hepatocellular carcinoma and two with cutaneous melanoma. General study points: Blood T cells, both CD4+ and CD8+, expanded clonally by week 6 at 0.1 to 3.0 mg/kg.

Repertoires were generated with immunoSEQ multiplex PCR, while TCRdb's copy carries only in-frame clones and drops some. The repertoire includes around 70,000 clones, 85% of them detected once, and 4% sits in the top ten. This clone was picked up a small number of times. Its antigen is as yet unknown. The receptor comes from an adult with an advanced solid tumor such as melanoma, head and neck, liver or kidney cancer. The sample in question was CD4+ or CD8+ T cells sorted from blood, obtained in a trial of the OX40 agonist ivuxolimab.

The CDR3: CASSRDRGGGHEQFF. CDR3 sequence (DNA): TGTGCCAGCAGTAGGGACAGGGGTGGTGGGCATGAGCAGTTCTTC. J is TRBJ2-1 and V is TRBV6-5, with 10 nucleotides matching TRBD1. Germline CDR1 and CDR2: MNHEY and SVGAGI. V dropped 5 bases and J dropped 8; count of bases not matched to a gene: 9. This CDR3 region has 15 residues.